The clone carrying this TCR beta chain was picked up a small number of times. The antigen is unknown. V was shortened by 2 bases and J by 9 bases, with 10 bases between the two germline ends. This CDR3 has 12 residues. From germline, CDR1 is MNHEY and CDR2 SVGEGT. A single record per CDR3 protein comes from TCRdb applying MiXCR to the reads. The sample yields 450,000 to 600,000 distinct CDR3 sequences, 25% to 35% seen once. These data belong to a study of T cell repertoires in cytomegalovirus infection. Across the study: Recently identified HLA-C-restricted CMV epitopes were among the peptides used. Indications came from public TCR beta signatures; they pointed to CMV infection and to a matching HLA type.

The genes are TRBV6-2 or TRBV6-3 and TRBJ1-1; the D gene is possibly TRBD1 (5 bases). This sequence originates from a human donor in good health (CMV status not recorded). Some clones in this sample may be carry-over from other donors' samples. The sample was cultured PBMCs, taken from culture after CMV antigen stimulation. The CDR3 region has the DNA TGTGCCAGCAGTTACGTTCAGGGAAAAGCTTTCTTT. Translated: CASSYVQGKAFF.